Sequencing of this T cell receptor (beta chain) was carried out in a study of technical replicates of blood from a handful of donors (dated by TCRdb to the late 2010s). The receptor library was made with the immunoSEQ multiplex PCR assay. TCRdb took this table from immuneACCESS and kept in-frame rearrangements with V and J called. Such tables lack part of the clones; where checked against another copy, unresolved V genes explain under half of the gap, and the rest is unexplained. The sample yields some 84,000 clones; about 91% were counted once. The ten largest clones add up to about 0.4% of the sample. A word on this clone: Its antigen target is currently unknown. The input lacks base qualities; no much larger clone sits a single base away.

The germline V gene yields SQVTM for CDR1 and ANQGSEA for CDR2. The V end loses 0 bases and the J end loses 0 bases, and a stretch of 18 bases separates them. The CDR3 sequence holds 17 residues, the cysteine and phenylalanine included. Here the CDR3 DNA is all that survives: 51 bases in frame from base 1. The chain is assembled from TRBV29-1 and TRBJ2-7, with TRBD1 perhaps the D gene, on 5 matching bases. This sequence originates from a human donor in good health. Sequencing was done on a sample of T cells isolated from PBMCs. The sequence in DNA is TGCAGCGTTGAAGATAGGAAAGAGACAGTCCACTCCTACGAGCAGTACTTC. This translates into CSVEDRKETVHSYEQYF.